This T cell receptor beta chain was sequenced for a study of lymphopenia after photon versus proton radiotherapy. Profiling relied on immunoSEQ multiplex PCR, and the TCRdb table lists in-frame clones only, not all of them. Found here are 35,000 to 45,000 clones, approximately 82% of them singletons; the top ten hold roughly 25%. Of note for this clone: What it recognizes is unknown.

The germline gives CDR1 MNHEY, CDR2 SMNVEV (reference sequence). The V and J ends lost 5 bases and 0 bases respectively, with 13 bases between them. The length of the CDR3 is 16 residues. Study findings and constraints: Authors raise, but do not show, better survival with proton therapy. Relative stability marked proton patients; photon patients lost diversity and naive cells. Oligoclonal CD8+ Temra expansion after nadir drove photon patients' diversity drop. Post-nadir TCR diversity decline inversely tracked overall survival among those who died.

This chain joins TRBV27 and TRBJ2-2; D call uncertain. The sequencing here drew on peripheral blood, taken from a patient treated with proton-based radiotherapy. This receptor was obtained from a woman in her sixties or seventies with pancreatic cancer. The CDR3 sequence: CASSPNYRTNTGELFF. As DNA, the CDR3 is TGTGCCAGCAGTCCCAACTATAGGACGAACACCGGGGAGCTGTTTTTT.